The rows below give T cell receptor beta chains drawn from one sample of a study of Ad26.COV2.S vaccination and SARS-CoV-2 variants. Libraries were prepared by immunoSEQ multiplex PCR; TCRdb keeps only in-frame clonotypes and omits some of them. The sample has hundreds of thousands of clones, roughly 85% seen once. This specimen consisted of peripheral blood, obtained in a trial of Ad26.COV2.S vaccine versus placebo. The receptors originated from a person aged 18-65 years who received the Ad26.COV2.S COVID-19 vaccine or a placebo. The CDR3 runs from the conserved cysteine through the conserved F or W. A D gene is named only where the DNA matches it firmly. Expanded clones get a size class; other rows say once, few or many, or leave the size out.

j_call: TRBJ1-5; d_call: TRBD1; v_call: TRBV7-3; clone_size: once; cdr3_nt: TGTGCCGGCGGGGGGACAGCCCCCAATCAGCCCCAGCATTTT; cdr3_aa: CAGGGTAPNQPQHF
j_call: TRBJ2-5; d_call: .; v_call: TRBV12-3/TRBV12-4; clone_size: .; cdr3_nt: TGTGCCAGCAGCCCCAGAGGAGAGACCCAGTACTTC; cdr3_aa: CASSPRGETQYF
j_call: TRBJ2-1; d_call: .; v_call: TRBV30; clone_size: .; cdr3_nt: TGTGCCTGGAGTCGCGGAAGGGGAGATGAGCAGTTCTTC; cdr3_aa: CAWSRGRGDEQFF
j_call: TRBJ1-1; d_call: TRBD1; v_call: TRBV30; clone_size: .; cdr3_nt: TGTGCCTGGAGACAGGGGTACACTGAAGCTTTCTTT; cdr3_aa: CAWRQGYTEAFF
j_call: TRBJ1-1; d_call: .; v_call: TRBV27; clone_size: .; cdr3_nt: TGTGCCAGCAGTTCCCTTTGGTTCGGGAGGAACACTGAAGCTTTCTTT; cdr3_aa: CASSSLWFGRNTEAFF
j_call: TRBJ2-7; d_call: .; v_call: TRBV5-6; clone_size: .; cdr3_nt: TGTGCCAGCAGCGACCGGGCCGCTCCCGAGCAGTACTTC; cdr3_aa: CASSDRAAPEQYF
j_call: TRBJ1-2; d_call: .; v_call: TRBV4-1; clone_size: .; cdr3_nt: TGCGCCAGCAGCCACAGACAGGTCCAGGCATTAAACTATGGCTACACCTTC; cdr3_aa: CASSHRQVQALNYGYTF
j_call: TRBJ1-6; d_call: .; v_call: TRBV7-2; clone_size: .; cdr3_nt: TGTGCCAGCAGCTTAGCGGTCAGGGGTTTCACTCCCCTCCACTTT; cdr3_aa: CASSLAVRGFTPLHF
j_call: TRBJ1-2; d_call: TRBD1; v_call: TRBV28; clone_size: .; cdr3_nt: TGTGCCAGCAGTTGGGGACAGAACTATGGCTACACCTTC; cdr3_aa: CASSWGQNYGYTF
j_call: TRBJ2-5; d_call: TRBD1; v_call: TRBV2; clone_size: .; cdr3_nt: TGTGCCAGCAGTGGGGGGTTGACAGGGGCAGAGACCCAGTACTTC; cdr3_aa: CASSGGLTGAETQYF
j_call: TRBJ1-3; d_call: .; v_call: TRBV11-2; clone_size: few; cdr3_nt: TGTGCCAGCAGCTTAGGCCCCTACGGTCCCCCGGGAGGAAACACCATATATTTT; cdr3_aa: CASSLGPYGPPGGNTIYF
j_call: TRBJ2-7; d_call: TRBD2; v_call: TRBV6-5; clone_size: .; cdr3_nt: TGTGCCAGCAGAACTAGCGGCTACGAGCAGTACTTC; cdr3_aa: CASRTSGYEQYF
j_call: TRBJ2-7; d_call: .; v_call: TRBV2; clone_size: .; cdr3_nt: TGTGCCAGCAAGTGGGTCGGGTTCTACGAGCAGTACTTC; cdr3_aa: CASKWVGFYEQYF
j_call: TRBJ2-7; d_call: .; v_call: TRBV7-8; clone_size: .; cdr3_nt: TGTGCCAGCAGCTTAGGCCGCTTCTACGAGCAGTACTTC; cdr3_aa: CASSLGRFYEQYF
j_call: TRBJ1-2; d_call: .; v_call: TRBV20-1; clone_size: .; cdr3_nt: TGCAGTGCTATGTCGAACTATGGCTACACCTTC; cdr3_aa: CSAMSNYGYTF
j_call: TRBJ2-3; d_call: .; v_call: TRBV27; clone_size: few; cdr3_nt: TGTGCCAGCAGTTTAAAGCGGGATACGCAGTATTTT; cdr3_aa: CASSLKRDTQYF
j_call: TRBJ2-7; d_call: .; v_call: TRBV4-1; clone_size: .; cdr3_nt: TGCGCCAGCAGCCAAGATCAAAGATACGAGCAGTACTTC; cdr3_aa: CASSQDQRYEQYF
j_call: TRBJ2-3; d_call: .; v_call: TRBV11-2; clone_size: .; cdr3_nt: TGTGCCAGCAGCTTATCCCGGGGCGCAGATACGCAGTATTTT; cdr3_aa: CASSLSRGADTQYF
j_call: TRBJ1-1; d_call: .; v_call: TRBV18; clone_size: .; cdr3_nt: TGTGCCAGCTCTCCCCTGAACACTGAAGCTTTCTTT; cdr3_aa: CASSPLNTEAFF
j_call: TRBJ1-2; d_call: .; v_call: TRBV29-1; clone_size: .; cdr3_nt: TGCAGCGTTGAAGGTGGGGGCCGGGGCTACACCTTC; cdr3_aa: CSVEGGGRGYTF
j_call: TRBJ2-1; d_call: .; v_call: TRBV19; clone_size: .; cdr3_nt: TGTGCCAGTAGTATCGGGTTCTCCTACAATGAGCAGTTCTTC; cdr3_aa: CASSIGFSYNEQFF
j_call: TRBJ2-7; d_call: TRBD1; v_call: TRBV18; clone_size: .; cdr3_nt: TGTGCCAGCTCACGGGACAGGGCCCAGAGCTCCTACGAGCAGTACTTC; cdr3_aa: CASSRDRAQSSYEQYF
j_call: TRBJ1-2; d_call: TRBD1; v_call: TRBV5-4; clone_size: few; cdr3_nt: TGTGCCAGCACAGCTTGGGCCGGGACAGACTATGGCTACACCTTC; cdr3_aa: CASTAWAGTDYGYTF
j_call: TRBJ2-5; d_call: .; v_call: TRBV30; clone_size: .; cdr3_nt: TGTGCCTGGTCCTGGGGGCTCCCGGAGACCCAGTACTTC; cdr3_aa: CAWSWGLPETQYF
j_call: TRBJ2-2; d_call: .; v_call: TRBV12-5; clone_size: .; cdr3_nt: TGTGCTAGTGGTTTGATCCCGAACACCGGGGAGCTGTTTTTT; cdr3_aa: CASGLIPNTGELFF
j_call: TRBJ2-3; d_call: .; v_call: TRBV7-2; clone_size: .; cdr3_nt: TGTGCCAGCAGTCGGGACTCTTCCACAGATACGCAGTATTTT; cdr3_aa: CASSRDSSTDTQYF
j_call: TRBJ1-1; d_call: .; v_call: TRBV5-1; clone_size: .; cdr3_nt: TGCGCCAGCAGCGGAGCGGTCGGTCAGGCCGTGAACACTGAAGCTTTCTTT; cdr3_aa: CASSGAVGQAVNTEAFF
j_call: TRBJ2-6; d_call: .; v_call: TRBV4-1; clone_size: .; cdr3_nt: TGCGCCAGCAGCCATAGAGCGAGCTCTGGGGCCAACGTCCTGACTTTC; cdr3_aa: CASSHRASSGANVLTF
j_call: TRBJ1-6; d_call: TRBD1; v_call: TRBV10-1; clone_size: .; cdr3_nt: TGCGCCAGCTCGGGACAGGCGAATTCACCCCTCCACTTT; cdr3_aa: CASSGQANSPLHF
j_call: TRBJ1-2; d_call: TRBD1; v_call: TRBV5-6; clone_size: .; cdr3_nt: TGTGCCAGCAGAGCCGGGACAGGGTCCAGAGGTGGCTACACCTTC; cdr3_aa: CASRAGTGSRGGYTF
j_call: TRBJ1-1; d_call: .; v_call: TRBV5-8; clone_size: .; cdr3_nt: TGTGCCAGCAGCTTGGACAGGGCCACTGAAGCTTTCTTT; cdr3_aa: CASSLDRATEAFF
j_call: TRBJ1-4; d_call: .; v_call: TRBV10-2; clone_size: .; cdr3_nt: TGCGCCAGCAGTGGGCAGGACAAAGGGAATGAAAAACTGTTTTTT; cdr3_aa: CASSGQDKGNEKLFF
j_call: TRBJ2-1; d_call: .; v_call: TRBV27; clone_size: .; cdr3_nt: TGTGCCAGCAGTTTAAGGACCGGCAATGAGCAGTTCTTC; cdr3_aa: CASSLRTGNEQFF
j_call: TRBJ2-1; d_call: TRBD1; v_call: TRBV7-6; clone_size: .; cdr3_nt: TGTGCCAGCAGCTTAGTGGGACAGGGGGCCTACAATGAGCAGTTCTTC; cdr3_aa: CASSLVGQGAYNEQFF
j_call: TRBJ1-1; d_call: .; v_call: TRBV20-1; clone_size: few; cdr3_nt: TGCAGTGCTAGAGATCACACTGAAGCTTTCTTT; cdr3_aa: CSARDHTEAFF
j_call: TRBJ2-7; d_call: .; v_call: TRBV10-1; clone_size: .; cdr3_nt: TGCGCCAGCAGTGAGGGAAGGGACGGAAACTACGAGCAGTACTTC; cdr3_aa: CASSEGRDGNYEQYF
j_call: TRBJ1-2; d_call: .; v_call: TRBV5-1; clone_size: .; cdr3_nt: TGCGCCAGCAGCTTACAGGGAGGTGGAGGCTACACCTTC; cdr3_aa: CASSLQGGGGYTF
j_call: TRBJ2-7; d_call: TRBD2; v_call: TRBV4-1; clone_size: .; cdr3_nt: TGCGCCAGCAGCCAAGAAAGCGGGGGCTACGAGCAGTACTTC; cdr3_aa: CASSQESGGYEQYF
j_call: TRBJ1-1; d_call: TRBD1; v_call: TRBV10-3; clone_size: few; cdr3_nt: TGTGCCATCAGTGTTGACAGGGGGCTTCCGAACACTGAAGCTTTCTTT; cdr3_aa: CAISVDRGLPNTEAFF
j_call: TRBJ1-1; d_call: .; v_call: TRBV3-1/TRBV3-2; clone_size: .; cdr3_nt: TGTGCCAGCAGCCGATATAACACTGAAGCTTTCTTT; cdr3_aa: CASSRYNTEAFF
j_call: TRBJ2-7; d_call: .; v_call: TRBV2; clone_size: .; cdr3_nt: TGTGCCAGCAGTGATGAGAGGGCTAGCGTGGGGTACTTC; cdr3_aa: CASSDERASVGYF
j_call: TRBJ2-3; d_call: .; v_call: TRBV7-2; clone_size: .; cdr3_nt: TGTGCCAGCAGGTCCAGGGCTTCAGATACGCAGTATTTT; cdr3_aa: CASRSRASDTQYF
j_call: TRBJ2-1; d_call: TRBD1; v_call: TRBV27; clone_size: .; cdr3_nt: TGTGCCAGCAGTTTAACAGGGGTAAATGAGCAGTTCTTC; cdr3_aa: CASSLTGVNEQFF
j_call: TRBJ1-1; d_call: .; v_call: TRBV19; clone_size: once; cdr3_nt: TGTGCCAGTAACCGGGCGGTCACTGAAGCTTTCTTT; cdr3_aa: CASNRAVTEAFF
j_call: TRBJ2-1; d_call: TRBD2; v_call: TRBV9; clone_size: .; cdr3_nt: TGTGCCAGCAGCGTAGACCCTAGCGGGAGCTCCTACAATGAGCAGTTCTTC; cdr3_aa: CASSVDPSGSSYNEQFF
j_call: TRBJ2-3; d_call: .; v_call: TRBV3-1/TRBV3-2; clone_size: .; cdr3_nt: TGTGCCAGCAGCCAGCCAGGCACAGATACGCAGTATTTT; cdr3_aa: CASSQPGTDTQYF
j_call: TRBJ2-7; d_call: .; v_call: TRBV11-2; clone_size: .; cdr3_nt: TGTGCCAGCAGCTTCACGGGGGAGCAGTACTTC; cdr3_aa: CASSFTGEQYF
j_call: TRBJ2-2; d_call: .; v_call: TRBV6-5; clone_size: .; cdr3_nt: TGTGCCAGCTCTCTAGGACTAACGAACACCGGGGAGCTGTTTTTT; cdr3_aa: CASSLGLTNTGELFF
j_call: TRBJ1-2; d_call: .; v_call: TRBV7-6; clone_size: .; cdr3_nt: TGTGCCAGCAGCCCTTATGGCTACACCTTC; cdr3_aa: CASSPYGYTF
j_call: TRBJ2-2; d_call: TRBD1; v_call: TRBV3-1/TRBV3-2; clone_size: .; cdr3_nt: TGTGCCAGCAGCCCGAACTGGACAGGCGTAACTAGGGCGAACACCGGGGAGCTGTTTTTT; cdr3_aa: CASSPNWTGVTRANTGELFF